The T cell receptor (beta chain) described here comes from a study of CD8 T cells in ankylosing spondylitis. Study-wide results and limits: Seemingly distinctive of ankylosing spondylitis blood was a TCR beta motif formed by eight highly homologous variants. The study looked at matched synovial fluid samples from ankylosing spondylitis patients. Disease-linked clones were reported to be significantly enriched there.

As concerns this clonotype: The antigen remains undetermined.

Using its own MiXCR run on the 5' RACE reads, TCRdb lists one record per CDR3 protein. The repertoire has 670,000 or so distinct CDR3 sequences, around 20% of them found once; the top ten carry around 20%. The germline V and J ends were trimmed by 3 bases and 0 bases, with 11 bases remaining between them. Germline CDR1 and CDR2: LGHDT and YNNKEL (reference sequence). The CDR3 has 15 amino acids. The receptor comes from a male donor with ankylosing spondylitis. The sequenced material came from blood, either unsorted or a sorted T cell fraction (not recorded which). The genes are TRBV3-1 and TRBJ1-1; D call uncertain. The CDR3 DNA follows: TGTGCCAGCAGCCATAGTACGGTAATGAACACTGAAGCTTTCTTT. Amino acid sequence: CASSHSTVMNTEAFF.